This T cell receptor beta chain was profiled in a study of cytomegalovirus exposure and HLA in healthy donors. The study's findings and limits: V- and J-gene trimming in TCR beta was tied to a missense DCLRE1C variant by an analysis performed later. It was assumed in the presence/absence analyses that sequencing depth was roughly uniform across donors. HLA restriction was apparent for most CMV-associated TCR beta chains in a later analysis. Sequencing artifact likely explains a cluster of highly shared sequence variants.

The PCR used 60 Vbeta and 13 Jbeta primers. Profiled with immunoSEQ multiplex PCR; TCRdb holds only in-frame clones, not every one. The profile covers about 120,000 clones, with under 70% appearing a single time and about 9% taken by the ten largest. As regards this clone: The antigen is not known.

The CDR3 has 17 amino acids. Trimming at V came to 4 bases and at J to 6 bases, leaving 14 bases not matched to a gene. The sequencing input was PBMCs. V usage is TRBV23-1 and J usage is TRBJ1-2; TRBD1 aligns across 10 bases. TRBV23-1 is an open reading frame whose function is uncertain. The TCR sequence derives from a man aged 25-40 years in good health and CMV-seropositive. CDR3 region: CASSPSTGGDEEDGYTF. The CDR3 bases are TGCGCCAGCAGTCCATCGACAGGGGGCGACGAGGAAGATGGCTACACCTTC.